A single sample is the source of the 24 T cell receptor beta chains below, sequenced in a study of blood T cell repertoires in COVID-19. Generated by immunoSEQ multiplex PCR, the TCRdb table keeps only in-frame clones and is missing some. The data contain 90,000 to 130,000 clones, 55% to 75% of them seen just once; the ten biggest clones take up about 1.8%. Sequencing used peripheral blood. The receptors here all came from a woman in her forties with acute or convalescent COVID-19.

The V gene is TRBV7-8, the J gene TRBJ2-1, with D tentatively TRBD2 (5 bases). This CDR3 spans 14 amino acids. V lost 5 bases to trimming and J lost 10 bases, with 18 bases between them. CDR1 and CDR2 from the germline V gene are SGHVS and FQNEAQ. CDR3 nucleotide sequence: TGTGCCAGCAGCCCCAGCGGCGGAGGAGCCGAGCAGTTCTTC. Amino acids: CASSPSGGGAEQFF.

The V gene is TRBV29-1, the J gene TRBJ2-7, with 7 bases matching TRBD1. The junction had 4 bases not matched to a gene; V was cut back by 5 bases and J by 3 bases. The CDR3 totals 12 residues. CDR1 and CDR2 (germline): SQVTM, ANQGSEA. CDR3 DNA: TGCAGCGTTAAGGGACAGAGCTACGAGCAGTACTTC. This encodes CSVKGQSYEQYF.

The V gene is TRBV6-2 or TRBV6-3, the J gene TRBJ1-6; 9 positions match TRBD1. The V segment lost 6 bases and the J segment 9 bases; nucleotides outside the gene matches: 6. Looked up from germline, CDR1 is MNHEY and CDR2 is SVGEGT. This CDR3 has 14 amino acids. The CDR3: CASSAGTGLSPLHF. CDR3 DNA: TGTGCCAGCAGCGCCGGGACAGGGCTTTCACCCCTCCACTTT.

The J gene is TRBJ1-5, the V gene TRBV15, with D possibly TRBD1 on 6 matching bases. Germline assignment: CDR1 LNHNV and CDR2 YYDKDF (reference sequence). CDR3 length: 14 amino acids. Trimming took 3 bases from V and 6 from J, leaving 12 bases between them. The chain's CDR3 is CATSRDTGIQPQHF. In DNA form, the CDR3 reads TGTGCCACCAGCAGGGATACAGGGATTCAGCCCCAGCATTTT. Filled out from reference TRBV15 and TRBJ1-5, the complete variable domain reads DAMVIQNPRYQVTQFGKPVTLSCSQTLNHNVMYWYQQKSSQAPKLLFHYYDKDFNNEADTPDNFQSRRPNTSFCFLDIRSPGLGDTAMYLCATSRDTGIQPQHFGDGTRLSIL.

This sequence joins TRBV6-6 and TRBJ1-2, with no clear D. The CDR3 is 12 residues long. CDR1 is MNHNY and CDR2 is SVGAGI in the germline V gene (reference sequence). The V and J ends lost 7 bases and 7 bases respectively, with 13 bases between them. CDR3 nucleotides: TGTGCCAGCACCCCCGGTGTGGTTGGCTACACCTTC. Amino acids: CASTPGVVGYTF.

The chain combines TRBV7-9 with TRBJ2-5; 7 bases map to TRBD1. Germline lookup yields CDR1 SEHNR and CDR2 FQNEAQ (reference sequence). The length of the CDR3 is 14 residues. Germline trimming cut 5 bases from V and 5 bases from J; bases unmatched to any gene: 8. CDR3 in amino acids: CASSVIQGWETQYF. The CDR3 DNA is TGTGCCAGCAGCGTTATACAGGGGTGGGAGACCCAGTACTTC. The full variable domain, completed using reference TRBV7-9 and TRBJ2-5, is DTGVSQNPRHKITKRGQNVTFRCDPISEHNRLYWYRQTLGQGPEFLTYFQNEAQLEKSRLLSDRFSAERPKGSFSTLEIQRTEQGDSAMYLCASSVIQGWETQYFGPGTRLLVL.

This chain links TRBV7-9 with TRBJ1-5; D is unclear. This CDR3 is built from 15 residues. V was clipped by 1 base and J by 0 bases, with 7 bases between them. The germline gives CDR1 SEHNR, CDR2 FQNEAQ (reference sequence). The CDR3 region is CASSLGGISNQPQHF. The DNA for the CDR3 is TGTGCCAGCAGCTTAGGAGGCATTAGCAATCAGCCCCAGCATTTT.

J is TRBJ2-1 and V is TRBV2; 10 nucleotides align to TRBD2. The CDR3 loop spans 15 amino acids. Germline CDR1 and CDR2: SNHLY and FYNNEI. V lost 0 bases to trimming and J lost 5 bases; unmatched junction nucleotides: 1. The CDR3 nucleotides are TGTGCCAGCAGTGAAGCCCTAGCGGGGGACAATGAGCAGTTCTTC. It encodes CASSEALAGDNEQFF.

This clone was seen only a few times. J is TRBJ1-4 and V is TRBV7-9; 9 bases map to TRBD1. Per germline, CDR1 SEHNR and CDR2 FQNEAQ (reference sequence). V lost 5 bases, J lost 7 bases, and 8 bases stayed unmatched. CDR3 length: 15 amino acids. The CDR3 sequence is CASSLRDRAVEKLFF. The CDR3 DNA is TGTGCCAGCAGCCTCCGGGACAGGGCTGTTGAAAAACTGTTTTTT.

V usage is TRBV3-1 (or the pseudogene TRBV3-2) and J usage is TRBJ1-6, with D possibly TRBD1 on 6 matching bases. Trimming pared 6 bases from V and 0 bases from J, leaving 12 bases between. The CDR3 has 16 residues. CDR1 is LGHDT and CDR2 is YNNKEL in the germline V gene (reference sequence). The CDR3 loop reads CASRDRPSSYNSPLHF. The CDR3 bases are TGTGCCAGCAGGGACAGACCGAGCTCCTATAATTCACCCCTCCACTTT.

The rearrangement joins TRBV7-7 to TRBJ2-3, with 10 bases matching TRBD2. CDR1 is SSHAT and CDR2 is FNYEAQ in the germline V gene (reference sequence). The trim removed 5 bases at V and 3 bases at J, leaving 5 bases unmatched. The CDR3 totals 15 residues. CDR3 nucleotides: TGTGCCAGCAGCGCCGGGACTAGCGCGACAGATACGCAGTATTTT. As protein: CASSAGTSATDTQYF.

The rearrangement uses TRBV24-1 and TRBJ1-2, with D uncertain. Germline lookup yields CDR1 KGHDR and CDR2 SFDVKD. The CDR3 totals 13 residues. V was trimmed by 5 bases and J by 6 bases, leaving 12 bases between them. The CDR3 region is CATSGRSLDGYTF. For the CDR3, the DNA is TGTGCCACCAGTGGTCGCAGTCTGGATGGCTACACCTTC.

The V gene is TRBV5-1, the J gene TRBJ2-3; no definite D call. The ends were cut back, 0 bases at V and 3 bases at J, with 11 bases in the middle. The CDR3 runs to 15 residues. CDR1 and CDR2 from the germline V gene are SGHRS and YFSETQ. The CDR3: CASSLGLPGTDTQYF. The CDR3 DNA reads as TGCGCCAGCAGCTTGGGACTGCCCGGGACAGATACGCAGTATTTT. The full variable domain, with the rest looked up from reference TRBV5-1 and TRBJ2-3, is KAGVTQTPRYLIKTRGQQVTLSCSPISGHRSVSWYQQTPGQGLQFLFEYFSETQRNKGNFPGRFSGRQFSNSRSEMNVSTLELGDSALYLCASSLGLPGTDTQYFGPGTRLTVL.

The J gene is TRBJ1-1, the V gene TRBV5-4, with D possibly matching TRBD1 (5 bases). This CDR3 has 16 residues. V lost 0 bases and J lost 0, with 12 bases in between. In germline, CDR1 is SGHNT, CDR2 YYREEE (reference sequence). This chain's CDR3 is CASSLGDRQMNTEAFF. The CDR3 bases are TGTGCCAGCAGCTTGGGGGATCGACAGATGAACACTGAAGCTTTCTTT.

The chain recombines TRBV11-1 with TRBJ2-1, with D possibly matching TRBD2 (6 bases). Trimming cost V 5 bases and J 5 bases, with 16 bases left between them. Germline lookup yields CDR1 SGHAT and CDR2 FQDESV (reference sequence). The CDR3 extends over 15 amino acids. CDR3 bases: TGTGCCAGCAGCCCTCCGGTGGGGGGACACAATGAGCAGTTCTTC. This codes for CASSPPVGGHNEQFF.

This clone has only a few counts. This chain connects TRBV6-2 or TRBV6-3 to TRBJ1-1, with D unclear. The CDR3 covers 15 residues. In germline, CDR1 is MNHEY, CDR2 SVGEGT. V shed 2 bases and J shed 3 bases, with 13 bases lying between them. The CDR3 DNA is TGTGCCAGCAGTTACACCAGGACTATGGACACTGAAGCTTTCTTT. Translation gives CASSYTRTMDTEAFF.

This clone came up a few times. The chain is built from TRBV14 and TRBJ1-3; D is uncertain. The CDR3 has 14 amino acids. Germline-derived CDR1 and CDR2 are SGHDN and FVKESK. The ends were cut back, 2 bases at V and 2 bases at J, with 7 bases in the middle. Here the CDR3 reads CASSQQAAGNTIYF. CDR3 nucleotides: TGTGCCAGCAGCCAACAGGCCGCTGGAAACACCATATATTTT.

The CDR3 spells CASSPGQGGFKMNTEAFF. As DNA, the CDR3 is TGTGCCAGCAGCCCTGGACAGGGCGGATTTAAGATGAACACTGAAGCTTTCTTT. This sequence joins TRBV5-5 and TRBJ1-1; TRBD1 matches 8 bases. The germline CDR1 and CDR2 sequences are SGHKS and YYEKEE (reference sequence). This CDR3 is built from 18 residues. Trimming at V came to 4 bases and at J to 0 bases, leaving 14 bases not matched to a gene. Looking up the rest from reference TRBV5-5 and TRBJ1-1 gives the full variable domain: DAGVTQSPTHLIKTRGQQVTLRCSPISGHKSVSWYQQVLGQGPQFIFQYYEKEERGRGNFPDRFSARQFPNYSSELNVNALLLGDSALYLCASSPGQGGFKMNTEAFFGQGTRLTVV.

The V call is TRBV5-1, the J call TRBJ1-2; 8 positions agree with TRBD1. V dropped 3 bases and J dropped 4; count of bases not matched to a gene: 5. CDR1 is SGHRS, CDR2 YFSETQ, per germline. The CDR3 spans 14 residues. The CDR3 loop reads CASSSGQASYGYTF. CDR3 nucleotides: TGCGCCAGCAGCTCGGGACAGGCTAGCTATGGCTACACCTTC.

The chain is built from TRBV28 and TRBJ1-5, with 9 bases aligning to TRBD1. CDR3 length: 16 amino acids. Germline values: CDR1 MDHEN, CDR2 SYDVKM. Trimming cost V 6 bases and J 7 bases; bases outside gene matches: 13. The chain's CDR3 is CASRSYTGTGQQPQHF. The CDR3 nucleotides read TGTGCCAGCAGATCCTACACCGGGACAGGGCAACAGCCCCAGCATTTT.

The chain is built from TRBV19 and TRBJ2-3; D gene ambiguous. This CDR3 comprises 12 residues. Per the germline V gene, CDR1 is LNHDA and CDR2 is SQIVND (reference sequence). Trimming pared 5 bases from V and 7 bases from J, leaving 10 bases between. This CDR3 is CASSGDVNTQYF. The CDR3 nucleotides are TGTGCCAGTAGTGGAGACGTAAATACGCAGTATTTT.

This rearrangement joins TRBV7-2 to TRBJ2-3; 10 nucleotides agree with TRBD2. With V trimmed by 5 bases and J by 6 bases, 5 bases remained unmatched. Germline V lookup: CDR1 SGHTA, CDR2 FQGNSA. The CDR3 is 14 amino acids. DNA of the CDR3: TGTGCCAGCAGCGACCCTAGCGGGGGTGATACGCAGTATTTT. Translating it yields CASSDPSGGDTQYF. The variable domain in full, completed from reference TRBV7-2 and TRBJ2-3, reads GAGVSQSPSNKVTEKGKDVELRCDPISGHTALYWYRQSLGQGLEFLIYFQGNSAPDKSGLPSDRFSAERTGGSVSTLTIQRTQQEDSAVYLCASSDPSGGDTQYFGPGTRLTVL.

V gene TRBV7-3 combines with J gene TRBJ2-1; tentative D call: TRBD1 (5 bases). The germline gives CDR1 SGHTA, CDR2 FQGTGA. The ends were cut back, 6 bases at V and 4 bases at J, with 16 bases in the middle. This CDR3 comprises 15 residues. CDR3 amino acids: CASSWGPSLYNEQFF. The DNA of the CDR3 is TGTGCCAGCAGTTGGGGCCCTTCCTTATACAATGAGCAGTTCTTC.

CDR3 sequence: CASQTSGTQETQYF. The CDR3 bases are TGTGCCAGCCAGACTAGCGGGACCCAAGAGACCCAGTACTTC. V and J are TRBV2 and TRBJ2-5, with TRBD2 matching over 11 bases. Germline CDR1 reads SNHLY; CDR2 reads FYNNEI. Trimming cost V 8 bases and J 1 base; bases outside gene matches: 3. The CDR3 runs 14 residues.